This T cell receptor (beta chain) was found in a study of T cell responses to AZD1222 COVID-19 vaccine. General study results and limits: Just 6 or 7 AZD1222 recipients were seropositive at baseline. Targeting of unmutated variant regions was reportedly seen in nearly half of spike-specific TCRs. Spike-specific TCR breadth and depth were elevated following two AZD1222 doses. The donor group comprised mostly white British people and more females; the analysis possibly underestimated clonal diversity.

Sequenced by immunoSEQ multiplex PCR; TCRdb stores in-frame clones only, minus some. The top ten clones hold under 35% of a sample with 77,000 or so clones, over 75% of them seen once. The length of the CDR3 is 15 residues. From germline, CDR1 is SGHDN and CDR2 FVKESK. V dropped 5 bases and J dropped 2; count of bases not matched to a gene: 4. This clone showed up just once. Its antigen is unidentified. The sample in question was peripheral blood, obtained on day 0 of AZD1222 vaccination. The gene calls are TRBV14 and TRBJ1-3, with 9 positions matching TRBD1. The TCR originated in an adult in good health. CDR3 protein: CASSAGTGTGNTIYF. The CDR3 nucleotides are TGTGCCAGCAGCGCCGGGACAGGGACTGGAAACACCATATATTTT.